This T cell receptor (beta chain) was documented in a study of cytomegalovirus exposure and HLA in healthy donors. Study-wide results and caveats: Follow-up analysis later connected one missense variant in DCLRE1C with trimming of TCR beta V- and J-genes. Available immune exposure information was restricted to CMV serostatus only.

This clone was observed once. What it binds is not known. PCR amplification relied on 60 Vbeta primers (plus 13 Jbeta primers). Method: immunoSEQ multiplex PCR; TCRdb's copy keeps in-frame clones and lacks some. This table has approximately 120,000 clones, around 80% appearing once. Trimming cost V 0 bases and J 1 base, with 10 bases left between them. The CDR3 has 15 amino acids. Germline lookup yields CDR1 SGDLS and CDR2 YYNGEE. The chain links TRBV9 to TRBJ1-1; no clear D. This TCR was sampled from a woman aged 25-40 years in good health and CMV-seronegative. Sequencing used PBMCs. In DNA, the CDR3 is TGTGCCAGCAGCGTAGGGTCAGGCCCGAACACTGAAGCTTTCTTT. It specifies CASSVGSGPNTEAFF.